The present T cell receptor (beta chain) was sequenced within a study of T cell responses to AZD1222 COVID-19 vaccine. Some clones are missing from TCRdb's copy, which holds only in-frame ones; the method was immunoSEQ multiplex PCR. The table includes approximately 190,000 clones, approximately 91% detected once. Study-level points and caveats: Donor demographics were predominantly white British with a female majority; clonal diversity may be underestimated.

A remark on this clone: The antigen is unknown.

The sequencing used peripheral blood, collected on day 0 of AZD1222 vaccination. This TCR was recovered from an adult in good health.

This CDR3 reads CASSQEFGPLHF. DNA of the CDR3: TGTGCCAGCAGCCAAGAGTTCGGACCCCTCCACTTT. The chain uses TRBV3-1 (or the pseudogene TRBV3-2) and TRBJ1-6; D call uncertain. The CDR3 runs 12 residues. Germline V gene data show CDR1 as LGHDT and CDR2 as YNNKEL (reference sequence). The ends were cut back, 0 bases at V and 12 bases at J, with 6 bases in the middle.